What follows are 26 T cell receptor beta chains derived from one specimen sequenced in a study of T cell repertoires in cytomegalovirus infection. Their antigen targets remain unknown. From the reads, TCRdb called clonotypes with MiXCR, one entry per CDR3 protein. This table has approximately 730,000 distinct CDR3 sequences, 25% to 35% appearing once. Sequencing was performed on cultured CD8+ T cells from PBMCs, taken from culture after CMV antigen stimulation. These receptors were taken from a human donor in good health (CMV status not recorded). Some clones in this sample may be carry-over from other donors' samples.

There are a few counts of this clonotype. The chain carries TRBV27 and TRBJ2-1; 7 nucleotides line up with TRBD2. This CDR3 region has 19 residues. Germline loops: CDR1 MNHEY, CDR2 SMNVEV (reference sequence). V was clipped by 0 bases and J by 2 bases; unmatched bases: 13. The CDR3 DNA follows: TGTGCCAGCAGTTTATCCCCCTCTGCCGAGCGGGGACCCTACAATGAGCAGTTCTTC. This gives the protein CASSLSPSAERGPYNEQFF.

This clonotype has a handful of counts. The rearrangement uses TRBV29-1 and TRBJ1-4; perhaps TRBD1 as D (6 bases). In germline, CDR1 is SQVTM, CDR2 ANQGSEA. Trimming removed 0 bases at V and 7 bases at J, with 21 bases between. The CDR3 has 17 residues. CDR3 protein: CSVEDGEGGRFGEKLFF. CDR3 DNA sequence: TGCAGCGTTGAAGATGGAGAAGGGGGGAGGTTCGGTGAAAAACTGTTTTTT.

The V gene is TRBV2, the J gene TRBJ2-7, with D maybe TRBD2 (6 bases). V gave up 6 bases and J gave up 4 bases, with 16 bases separating them. This CDR3 is 14 amino acids long. CDR1 is SNHLY, CDR2 FYNNEI, per germline. The CDR3 spells CASSPRPEGYEQYV. The CDR3, as DNA: TGTGCCAGCAGCCCCCGCCCGGAGGGTTACGAGCAGTACGTC.

This clonotype was observed a few times. V usage is TRBV6-2 or TRBV6-3 and J usage is TRBJ2-5; 9 nucleotides align to TRBD1. V lost 2 bases, J lost 3 bases, and 10 bases stayed unmatched. The CDR3 extends over 17 amino acids. Germline V gives CDR1 MNHEY, CDR2 SVGEGT. DNA of the CDR3: TGTGCCAGCAGTTACGCGATTTGGGACAGGGAGGAAGAGACCCAGTACTTC. Translation gives CASSYAIWDREEETQYF.

This clonotype came up once. The J gene is TRBJ1-1, the V gene TRBV5-1, with D hard to call. Germline V gives CDR1 SGHRS, CDR2 YFSETQ. V lost 0 bases and J lost 1, with 10 bases in between. The CDR3 extends over 15 amino acids. Written as DNA, the CDR3 is TGCGCCAGCAGCTTGGAGAGAACAACGAACACTGAAGCTTTCTTT. This gives the protein CASSLERTTNTEAFF.

The chain uses TRBV27 and TRBJ1-6; D may be TRBD1 (5 bases). Germline assignment: CDR1 MNHEY and CDR2 SMNVEV (reference sequence). The CDR3 consists of 12 residues. V lost 4 bases and J 9 bases, leaving 7 bases between the germline ends. CDR3 in amino acids: CASSSQGSPLHF. The CDR3 DNA is TGTGCCAGCAGTTCTCAGGGTTCACCCCTCCACTTT.

This clonotype showed up many times. CDR3 sequence (DNA): TGTGCCACCTCTAAGACAGGCTATGGCTACACCTTC. It specifies CATSKTGYGYTF. This chain connects TRBV24-1 to TRBJ1-2; D might be TRBD1 (6 bases). V dropped 9 bases and J dropped 4 bases, with 11 bases sitting between them. CDR3 size: 12 residues. Germline assignment: CDR1 KGHDR and CDR2 SFDVKD.

This chain joins TRBV12-3 or TRBV12-4 and TRBJ1-2, with D unclear. CDR3 length: 16 residues. V was shortened by 6 bases and J by 2 bases, with 19 bases between the two germline ends. The CDR3 spells CASRTFTGSRNYGYTF. DNA of the CDR3: TGTGCCAGCAGGACCTTTACGGGATCCCGAAACTATGGCTACACCTTC.

The chain couples TRBV10-3 to TRBJ2-7, with D maybe TRBD2 (6 bases). V dropped 7 bases and J dropped 0 bases, with 10 bases sitting between them. Germline loops: CDR1 ENHRY, CDR2 SYGVKD. This CDR3 has 13 amino acids. The CDR3 spells CAIMLEGSYEQYF. CDR3 bases: TGTGCCATCATGCTGGAGGGCTCCTACGAGCAGTACTTC.

The table lists this clonotype with a few counts. The chain uses TRBV7-8 and TRBJ1-3; possible D gene TRBD1, 5 bases. The length of the CDR3 is 16 residues. The germline V and J ends were trimmed by 2 bases and 5 bases, with 16 bases remaining between them. Germline loops: CDR1 SGHVS, CDR2 FQNEAQ. The CDR3 region is CASSLRSRGSRNTIYF. The DNA of the CDR3 is TGTGCCAGCAGCTTACGGTCAAGGGGTTCGAGAAACACCATATATTTT.

The sample holds a few counts of this clonotype. The CDR3 is CASSYPGQSSYEQYV. In DNA form, the CDR3 reads TGTGCCAGCAGTTACCCCGGACAGTCCTCCTACGAGCAGTACGTC. The rearrangement links TRBV6-2 or TRBV6-3 to TRBJ2-7; D may be TRBD1 (6 bases). This CDR3 is built from 15 residues. The ends were cut back, 2 bases at V and 0 bases at J, with 11 bases in the middle. Germline CDR1 and CDR2: MNHEY and SVGEGT.

This clonotype was recorded a few times. The rearrangement joins TRBV7-3 to TRBJ1-6; D call uncertain. This CDR3 contains 15 residues. Trimming took 6 bases from V and 5 from J, leaving 14 bases between them. The germline CDR1 and CDR2 sequences are SGHTA and FQGTGA. The CDR3 loop reads CASSPSPGNNSPLHF. DNA for the CDR3: TGTGCCAGCAGTCCTTCCCCGGGGAATAATTCACCCCTCCACTTT.

The genes are TRBV5-1 and TRBJ2-5; a weak D match, TRBD1 (5 bases). Germline CDR1 is SGHRS and CDR2 is YFSETQ. V gave up 2 bases and J gave up 1 base, with 18 bases separating them. There are 17 residues in the CDR3. The CDR3 DNA reads as TGCGCCAGCAGCTTTAGGGGCCGTGGGTCCTCCCAAGAGACCCAGTACTTC. This gives the protein CASSFRGRGSSQETQYF.

This clonotype has just a few counts. DNA of the CDR3: TGTGCCAGCAGTTCAAGGACAGGACCGAGCTCCTACGAGCAGTACGTC. It is translated as CASSSRTGPSSYEQYV. The chain is built from TRBV28 and TRBJ2-7; TRBD1 aligns across 7 bases. The J segment lost 0 bases and the V segment lost 4 bases, leaving 9 bases of the junction unmatched. The CDR3 consists of 16 residues. Germline loops: CDR1 MDHEN, CDR2 SYDVKM.

This clonotype showed up just a few times. The chain uses TRBV7-6 and TRBJ1-2; tentatively, D is TRBD1 (5 bases). V lost 5 bases and J 3 bases, leaving 13 bases between the germline ends. Per germline, CDR1 SGHVS and CDR2 FNYEAQ. The CDR3 is made up of 14 amino acids. The CDR3 coding sequence is TGTGCCAGCAGCCCCTGGGGCACATACTATGGCTACACCTTC. This encodes CASSPWGTYYGYTF.

This clonotype was seen only a few times. The V call is TRBV29-1, the J call TRBJ2-7; 7 positions match TRBD1. CDR1 SQVTM and CDR2 ANQGSEA come from the germline V gene. The V segment lost 7 bases and the J segment 5 bases; nucleotides outside the gene matches: 8. This CDR3 region has 12 residues. CDR3 residues: CSARGQENEQYV. The CDR3 DNA follows: TGCAGCGCGAGAGGACAGGAGAACGAGCAGTACGTC.

This clonotype occurred a few times. The rearrangement joins TRBV2 to TRBJ1-1, with no clear D. The CDR3 runs to 16 residues. From germline, CDR1 is SNHLY and CDR2 FYNNEI. V was clipped by 4 bases and J by 1 base, with 16 bases between them. The CDR3 DNA follows: TGTGCCAGCAGTGTTTTGGAGGGTGGCAAGAACACTGAAGCTTTCTTT. It is translated as CASSVLEGGKNTEAFF.

This clonotype was counted only a few times. The J gene is TRBJ2-1, the V gene TRBV28; TRBD2 is a possible D gene (7 bases). The germline V gene encodes CDR1 MDHEN and CDR2 SYDVKM. V lost 1 base, J lost 7 bases, and 11 bases lay in between. The CDR3 sequence is 14 residues long. The CDR3 DNA is TGTGCCAGCAGTTTATTGGGGGGGGCAAATGAGCAGTTCTTC. Residues: CASSLLGGANEQFF.

This chain uses TRBV5-4 with TRBJ1-1; no firm D call. Trimming shortened V by 0 bases and J by 6 bases, and 9 bases separated the two germline ends. The germline V gene encodes CDR1 SGHNT and CDR2 YYREEE (reference sequence). The CDR3 spans 13 residues. The CDR3 sequence is CASSLGFGSEAFF. As DNA, the CDR3 is TGTGCCAGCAGCTTGGGGTTCGGGTCTGAAGCTTTCTTT.

This clonotype was found a few times. The chain couples TRBV19 to TRBJ1-1; TRBD1 might be the D (5 bases). V dropped 7 bases and J dropped 4 bases, with 13 bases sitting between them. Germline CDR1 reads LNHDA; CDR2 reads SQIVND (reference sequence). The CDR3 has 13 residues. CDR3 region: CASTRGTVTEAFF. DNA of the CDR3: TGTGCCAGTACTAGGGGTACTGTCACTGAAGCTTTCTTT. The full variable domain, completed using reference TRBV19 and TRBJ1-1, is DGGITQSPKYLFRKEGQNVTLSCEQNLNHDAMYWYRQDPGQGLRLIYYSQIVNDFQKGDIAEGYSVSREKKESFPLTVTSAQKNPTAFYLCASTRGTVTEAFFGQGTRLTVV.

CDR3 sequence: CASSLWEQAYEQYF. In nucleotides, the CDR3 is TGTGCCAGCAGCTTGTGGGAGCAAGCCTACGAGCAGTACTTC. The chain recombines TRBV7-6 with TRBJ2-7; D perhaps matches TRBD2 (5 bases). With 3 bases removed from V and 2 bases from J, the gap between germline ends came to 11 bases. CDR1 is SGHVS, CDR2 FNYEAQ, per germline. The CDR3 sequence is 14 residues long.

This clonotype was seen a handful of times. This chain links TRBV7-2 with TRBJ1-5; D not resolved. The CDR3 loop spans 15 amino acids. V lost 2 bases, J lost 4 bases, and 12 bases lay in between. Per the germline V gene, CDR1 is SGHTA and CDR2 is FQGNSA. The CDR3 DNA reads as TGTGCCAGCAGCTTACTTCTAGGGAGAAATCAGCCCCAGCATTTT. Its protein is CASSLLLGRNQPQHF.

This clonotype was counted a few times. The junction differs from germline at one of its ends, possibly a read error. The genes are TRBV11-2 and TRBJ2-1; D not resolved. The CDR3 loop spans 12 amino acids. Germline V CDR1 and CDR2: SGHAT, FQNNGV. The CDR3 spells CASSLMGNVQFF. Here the CDR3 DNA reads TGTGCCAGCAGCTTAATGGGAAATGTGCAGTTCTTC.

This clonotype was detected only a few times. The gene calls are TRBV19 and TRBJ1-1; D unresolved. V dropped 2 bases and J dropped 1 base, with 8 bases sitting between them. From germline, CDR1 is LNHDA and CDR2 SQIVND (reference sequence). The CDR3 extends over 14 amino acids. The chain's CDR3 is CASSIFDSNTEAFF. The DNA of the CDR3 is TGTGCCAGTAGTATATTTGATTCGAACACTGAAGCTTTCTTT.

This clonotype was seen only a few times. The V gene is TRBV7-9, the J gene TRBJ1-1; 11 bases agree with TRBD1. The V and J ends lost 3 bases and 7 bases, in that order; junction bases with no gene match: 4. CDR3 length equals 14 residues. CDR1 and CDR2 from the germline V gene are SEHNR and FQNEAQ (reference sequence). CDR3 in amino acids: CASSLGQGGIEAFF. Written as DNA, the CDR3 is TGTGCCAGCAGCTTGGGACAGGGGGGAATTGAAGCTTTCTTT.

Only a few counts were recorded for this clonotype. The gene calls are TRBV27 and TRBJ2-7, with D possibly matching TRBD1 (6 bases). This CDR3 has 12 residues. Between the trimmed V and J ends, which lost 6 bases and 3 bases, there was a span of 9 bases. Germline V gene lookup returns CDR1 MNHEY and CDR2 SMNVEV (reference sequence). CDR3 residues: CASRGHFYEQYF. For the CDR3, the DNA is TGTGCCAGCAGGGGACACTTCTACGAGCAGTACTTC.